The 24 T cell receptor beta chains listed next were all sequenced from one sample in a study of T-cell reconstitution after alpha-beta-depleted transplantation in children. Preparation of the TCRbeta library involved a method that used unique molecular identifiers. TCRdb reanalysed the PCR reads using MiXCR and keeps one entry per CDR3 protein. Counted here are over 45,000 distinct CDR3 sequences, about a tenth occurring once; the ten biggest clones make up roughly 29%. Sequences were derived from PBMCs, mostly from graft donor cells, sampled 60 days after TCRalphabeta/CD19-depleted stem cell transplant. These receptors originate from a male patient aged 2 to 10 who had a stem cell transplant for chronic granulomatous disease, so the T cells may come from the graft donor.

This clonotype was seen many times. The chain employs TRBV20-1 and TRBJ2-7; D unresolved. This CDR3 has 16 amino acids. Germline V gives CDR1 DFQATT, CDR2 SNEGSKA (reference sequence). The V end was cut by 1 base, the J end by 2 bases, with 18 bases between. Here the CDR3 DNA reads TGCAGTGCTAGAGCTCCAGCCACTTCAAGAACCTACGAGCAGTACTTC. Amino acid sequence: CSARAPATSRTYEQYF.

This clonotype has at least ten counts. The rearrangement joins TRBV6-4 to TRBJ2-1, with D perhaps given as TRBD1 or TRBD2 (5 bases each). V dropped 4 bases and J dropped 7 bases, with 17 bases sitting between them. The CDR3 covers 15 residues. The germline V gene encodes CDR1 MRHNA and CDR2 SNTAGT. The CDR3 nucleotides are TGTGCCAGCAGTGTGACAGCGGTGACCTTTAATGAGCAGTTCTTC. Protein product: CASSVTAVTFNEQFF.

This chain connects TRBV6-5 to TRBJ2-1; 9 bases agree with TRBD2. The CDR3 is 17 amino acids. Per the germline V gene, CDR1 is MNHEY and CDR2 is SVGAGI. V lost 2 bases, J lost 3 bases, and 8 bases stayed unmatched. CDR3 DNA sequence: TGTGCCAGCAGTTACGGACCCTTTAGCGGGGGCTACAATGAGCAGTTCTTC. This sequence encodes CASSYGPFSGGYNEQFF.

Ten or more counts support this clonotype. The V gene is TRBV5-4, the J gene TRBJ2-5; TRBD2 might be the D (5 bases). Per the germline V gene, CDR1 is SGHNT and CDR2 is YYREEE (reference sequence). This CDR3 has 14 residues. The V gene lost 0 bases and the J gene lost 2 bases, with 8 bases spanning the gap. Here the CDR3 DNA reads TGTGCCAGCAGCTTGGACAGCGGACAAGAGACCCAGTACTTC. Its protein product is CASSLDSGQETQYF.

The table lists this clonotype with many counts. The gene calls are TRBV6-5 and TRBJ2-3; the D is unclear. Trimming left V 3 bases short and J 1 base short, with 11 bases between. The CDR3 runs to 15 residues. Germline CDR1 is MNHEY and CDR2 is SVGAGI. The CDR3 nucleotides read TGTGCCAGCAGTTATGAGGAATTGGGCACAGATACGCAGTATTTT. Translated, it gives CASSYEELGTDTQYF.

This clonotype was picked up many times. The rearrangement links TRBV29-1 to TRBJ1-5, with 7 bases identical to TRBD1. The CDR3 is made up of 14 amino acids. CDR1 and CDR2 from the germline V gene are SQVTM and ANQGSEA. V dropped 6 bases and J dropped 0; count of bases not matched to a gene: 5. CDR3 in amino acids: CSVLTGYSNQPQHF. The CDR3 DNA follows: TGCAGCGTGCTGACAGGGTATAGCAATCAGCCCCAGCATTTT.

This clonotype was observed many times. CDR3 region: CASRPLDRVVPHEQYF. In nucleotides, the CDR3 is TGTGCCAGCAGACCCCTCGACAGGGTCGTACCTCACGAGCAGTACTTC. The chain has TRBV27 and TRBJ2-7; 7 bases are shared with TRBD1. CDR1 is MNHEY and CDR2 is SMNVEV in the germline V gene (reference sequence). There are 16 residues in the CDR3. The ends lost 6 bases at V and 5 bases at J; junction bases unmatched: 16.

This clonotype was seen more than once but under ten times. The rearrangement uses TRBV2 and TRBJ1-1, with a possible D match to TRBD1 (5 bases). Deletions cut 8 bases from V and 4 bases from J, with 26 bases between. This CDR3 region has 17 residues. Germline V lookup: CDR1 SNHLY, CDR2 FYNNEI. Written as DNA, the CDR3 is TGTGCCAGCCACCCCCGGGGCGTAGGGCTTCCAGGCACTGAAGCTTTCTTT. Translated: CASHPRGVGLPGTEAFF. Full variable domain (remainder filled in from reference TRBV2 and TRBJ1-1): EPEVTQTPSHQVTQMGQEVILRCVPISNHLYFYWYRQILGQKVEFLVSFYNNEISEKSEIFDDQFSVERPDGSNFTLKIRSTKLEDSAMYFCASHPRGVGLPGTEAFFGQGTRLTVV.

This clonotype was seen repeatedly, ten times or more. CDR3 DNA: TGTGCCAGCAGCAAAGCCCGGGACCCAGAGACCCAGTACTTC. Its translation: CASSKARDPETQYF. The chain links TRBV21-1 to TRBJ2-5. TRBV21-1 represents a pseudogene. This CDR3 has 14 residues.

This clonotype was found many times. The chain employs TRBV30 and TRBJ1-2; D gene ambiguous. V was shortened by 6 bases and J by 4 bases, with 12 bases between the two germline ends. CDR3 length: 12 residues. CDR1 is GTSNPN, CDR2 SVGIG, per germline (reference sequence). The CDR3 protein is CACGRKIYGYTF. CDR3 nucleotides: TGTGCCTGTGGCAGAAAGATCTATGGCTACACCTTC.

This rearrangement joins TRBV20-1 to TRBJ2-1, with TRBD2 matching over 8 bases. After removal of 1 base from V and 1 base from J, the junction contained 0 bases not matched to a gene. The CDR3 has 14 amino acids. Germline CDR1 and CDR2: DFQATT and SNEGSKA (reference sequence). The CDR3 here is CSARAGGSYNEQFF. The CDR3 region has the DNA TGCAGTGCTAGAGCGGGGGGGTCCTACAATGAGCAGTTCTTC.

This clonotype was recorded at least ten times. The CDR3 region is CASSRSGYPSGNTIYF. CDR3 nucleotides: TGTGCCAGCAGCCGATCGGGATACCCTTCTGGAAACACCATATATTTT. This chain uses TRBV3-1 with TRBJ1-3; D gene unclear. Trimming left V 4 bases short and J 1 base short, with 14 bases between. There are 16 residues in the CDR3. CDR1 and CDR2 from the germline V gene are LGHDT and YNNKEL (reference sequence).

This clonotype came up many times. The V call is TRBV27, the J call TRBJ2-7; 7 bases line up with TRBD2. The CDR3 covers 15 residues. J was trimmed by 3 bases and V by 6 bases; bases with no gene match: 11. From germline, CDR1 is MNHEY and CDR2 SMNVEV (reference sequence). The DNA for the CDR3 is TGTGCCAGCAGAACTCAGCGGGGCCGGCACTACGAGCAGTACTTC. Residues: CASRTQRGRHYEQYF.

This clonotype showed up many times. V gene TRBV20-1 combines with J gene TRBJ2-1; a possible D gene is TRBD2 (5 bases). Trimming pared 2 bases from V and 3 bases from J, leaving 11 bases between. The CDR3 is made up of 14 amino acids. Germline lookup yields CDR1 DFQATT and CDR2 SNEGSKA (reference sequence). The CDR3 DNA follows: TGCAGTGCTAGACTAGCTGTGGGCTACAATGAGCAGTTCTTC. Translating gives CSARLAVGYNEQFF.

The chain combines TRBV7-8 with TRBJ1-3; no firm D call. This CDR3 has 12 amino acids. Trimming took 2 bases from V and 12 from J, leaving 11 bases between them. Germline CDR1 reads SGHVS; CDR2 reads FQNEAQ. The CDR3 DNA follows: TGTGCCAGCAGCTTACATGGAGGTTACATATATTTT. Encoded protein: CASSLHGGYIYF.

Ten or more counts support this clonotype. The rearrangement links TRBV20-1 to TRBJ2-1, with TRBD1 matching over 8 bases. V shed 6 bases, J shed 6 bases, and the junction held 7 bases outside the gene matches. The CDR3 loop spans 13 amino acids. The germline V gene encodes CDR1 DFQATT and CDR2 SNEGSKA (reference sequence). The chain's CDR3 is CSAALTGGNEQFF. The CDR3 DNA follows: TGCAGTGCCGCCCTTACAGGGGGCAATGAGCAGTTCTTC.

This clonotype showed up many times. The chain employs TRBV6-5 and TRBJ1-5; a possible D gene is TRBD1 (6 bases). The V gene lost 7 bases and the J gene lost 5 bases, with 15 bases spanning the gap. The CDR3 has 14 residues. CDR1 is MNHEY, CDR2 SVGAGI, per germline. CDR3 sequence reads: CASTLRDNYQPQHF. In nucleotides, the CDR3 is TGTGCCAGCACCCTCCGGGACAATTATCAGCCCCAGCATTTT.

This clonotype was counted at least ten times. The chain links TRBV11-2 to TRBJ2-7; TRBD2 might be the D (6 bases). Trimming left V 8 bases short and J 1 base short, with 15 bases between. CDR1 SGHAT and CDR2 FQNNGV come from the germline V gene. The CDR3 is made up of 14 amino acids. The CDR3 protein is CASAVVAGSYEQYF. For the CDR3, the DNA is TGTGCCAGCGCCGTGGTGGCGGGATCCTACGAGCAGTACTTC.

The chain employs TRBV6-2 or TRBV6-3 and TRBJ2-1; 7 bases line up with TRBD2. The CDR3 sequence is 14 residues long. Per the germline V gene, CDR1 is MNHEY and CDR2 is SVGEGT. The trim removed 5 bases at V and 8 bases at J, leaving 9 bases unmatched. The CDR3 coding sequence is TGTGCCAGCAGTCGTGGGGGGGGAAGGTATGAGCAGTTCTTC. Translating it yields CASSRGGGRYEQFF.

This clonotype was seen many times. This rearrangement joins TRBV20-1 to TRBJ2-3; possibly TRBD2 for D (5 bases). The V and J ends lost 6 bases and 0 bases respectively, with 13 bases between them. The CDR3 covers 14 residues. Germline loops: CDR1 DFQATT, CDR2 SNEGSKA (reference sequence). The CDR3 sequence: CSAGSGTSTDTQYF. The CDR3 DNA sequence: TGCAGTGCGGGGAGCGGCACTAGCACAGATACGCAGTATTTT.

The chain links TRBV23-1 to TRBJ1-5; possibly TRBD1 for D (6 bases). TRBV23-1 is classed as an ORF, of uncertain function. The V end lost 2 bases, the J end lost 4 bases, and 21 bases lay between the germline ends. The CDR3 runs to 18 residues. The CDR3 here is CASSQIEEARGRNQPQHF. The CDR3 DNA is TGCGCCAGCAGTCAAATCGAAGAGGCCAGGGGTAGGAATCAGCCCCAGCATTTT.

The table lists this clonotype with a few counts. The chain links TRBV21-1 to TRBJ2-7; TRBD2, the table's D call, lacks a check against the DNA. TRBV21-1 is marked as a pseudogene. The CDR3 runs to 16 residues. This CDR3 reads CASSKGGREGQYEQYF. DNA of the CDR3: TGTGCCAGCAGCAAAGGAGGGCGGGAGGGGCAATACGAGCAGTACTTC.

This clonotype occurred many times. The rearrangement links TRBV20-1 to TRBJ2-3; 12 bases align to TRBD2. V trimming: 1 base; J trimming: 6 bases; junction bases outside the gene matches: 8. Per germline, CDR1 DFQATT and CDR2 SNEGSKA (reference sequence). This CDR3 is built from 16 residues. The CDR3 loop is CSARVGSSGGVDTQYF. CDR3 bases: TGCAGTGCTAGAGTGGGCTCTAGCGGGGGGGTGGATACGCAGTATTTT.

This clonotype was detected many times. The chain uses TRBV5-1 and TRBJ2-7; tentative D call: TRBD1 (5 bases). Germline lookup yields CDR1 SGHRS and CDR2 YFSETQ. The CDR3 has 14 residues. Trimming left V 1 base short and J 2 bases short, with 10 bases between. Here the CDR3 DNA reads TGCGCCAGCAGCTTGAGGGGTGCGGCCTACGAGCAGTACTTC. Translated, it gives CASSLRGAAYEQYF.